The source of this T cell receptor (beta chain) is a study of CD8 T cells in ankylosing spondylitis. General study findings and limits: Past research had described some motif variants in reactive arthritis synovial fluid and blood. Significant enrichment of disease-linked clones was reported in matched ankylosing spondylitis synovial fluid. A TCR beta motif made of 7 to 9 highly homologous variants seemed typical of ankylosing spondylitis blood.

This clonotype showed up just a few times. Its target is not known. Each TCR beta library was made by quantitative 5'-RACE that incorporated molecular barcodes. A single record per CDR3 protein comes from TCRdb applying MiXCR to the 5' RACE reads. Of 200,000 to 250,000 distinct CDR3 sequences in the sample, 10% were seen once. CDR1 and CDR2 from the germline V gene are SSHAT and FNYEAQ (reference sequence). CDR3 length: 14 residues. The source of this sequence is a male donor with ankylosing spondylitis or in good health (not recorded which). V usage is TRBV7-7 and J usage is TRBJ2-1; 7 nucleotides match TRBD2. The sample consisted of blood, either unsorted or a sorted T cell fraction (not recorded which). In nucleotides, the CDR3 is TGTGCTCCTGGAAAGCGGGGCTCATACAATGAGCAGTTCTTC. It translates to CAPGKRGSYNEQFF.